This entry features one TCR beta chain sequence. The target antigen is unknown. CD4+ naive, central memory, regulatory and stem cell-like memory subsets were isolated by sorting on CD45RO/CCR7/CD25/CD127/CD95/CD27. Germline-derived CDR1 and CDR2 are GTSNPN and SVGIG (reference sequence). This CDR3 contains 11 residues. Expressed TCRB transcripts were sequenced because the entire RNA isolate underwent reverse transcription. Assay: immunoSEQ multiplex PCR; the TCRdb copy retains only in-frame clones and omits some. The repertoire holds 330,000 or so clones, around a fifth seen once, with roughly 0.045% in the top ten. The sample comes from a study of beta chain features in type 1 diabetes. Regarding the study as a whole: Moderately but significantly shorter TCRB CDR3s were found in Type 1 diabetes patients in all four CD4+ subsets. PCR, the amplification step, might favor shorter templates, equally in patients and controls. Sequencing used cDNA, and cells with high TCR expression could therefore be over-represented.

This receptor was taken from a young woman in good health. The V call is TRBV30, the J call TRBJ1-1; D not certain. Sequenced sample: naive CD4+ T cells from blood. The CDR3 spells CGSGRGTEAFF. CDR3 DNA sequence: TGTGGCAGCGGCCGGGGCACTGAAGCTTTCTTT. Variable domain in full (rest from reference TRBV30 and TRBJ1-1): SQTIHQWPATLVQPVGSPLSLECTVEGTSNPNLYWYRQAAGRGLQLLFYSVGIGQISSEVPQNLSASRPQDRQFILSSKKLLLSDSGFYLCGSGRGTEAFFGQGTRLTVV.